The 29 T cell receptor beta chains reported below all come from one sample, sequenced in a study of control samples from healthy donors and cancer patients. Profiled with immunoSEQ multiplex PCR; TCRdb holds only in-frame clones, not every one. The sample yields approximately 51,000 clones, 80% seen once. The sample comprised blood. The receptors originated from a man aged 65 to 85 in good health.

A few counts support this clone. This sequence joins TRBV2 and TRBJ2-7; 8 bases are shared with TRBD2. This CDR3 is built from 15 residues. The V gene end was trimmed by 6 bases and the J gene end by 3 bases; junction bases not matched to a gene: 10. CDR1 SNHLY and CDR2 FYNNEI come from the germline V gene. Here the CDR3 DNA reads TGTGCCAGCAGCCTTAGCGGGGCGATCGTCTACGAGCAGTACTTC. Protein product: CASSLSGAIVYEQYF.

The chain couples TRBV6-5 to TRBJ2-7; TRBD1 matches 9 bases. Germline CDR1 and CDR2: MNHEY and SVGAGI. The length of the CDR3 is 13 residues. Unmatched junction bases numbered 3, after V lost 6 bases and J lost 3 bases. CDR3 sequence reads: CASRRTGVYEQYF. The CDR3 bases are TGTGCCAGCAGACGGACAGGGGTCTACGAGCAGTACTTC.

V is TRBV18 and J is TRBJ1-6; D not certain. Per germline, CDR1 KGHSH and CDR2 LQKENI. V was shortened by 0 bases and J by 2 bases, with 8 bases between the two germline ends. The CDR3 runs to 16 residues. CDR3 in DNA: TGTGCCAGCTCACCACCGGTTGGCGCCTATAATTCACCCCTCCACTTT. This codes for CASSPPVGAYNSPLHF.

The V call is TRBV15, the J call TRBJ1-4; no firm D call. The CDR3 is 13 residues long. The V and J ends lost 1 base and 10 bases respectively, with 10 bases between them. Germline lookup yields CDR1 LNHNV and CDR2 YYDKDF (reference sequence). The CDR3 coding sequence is TGTGCCACCAGCAGAGCAGGATCAGGAAAACTGTTTTTT. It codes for CATSRAGSGKLFF.

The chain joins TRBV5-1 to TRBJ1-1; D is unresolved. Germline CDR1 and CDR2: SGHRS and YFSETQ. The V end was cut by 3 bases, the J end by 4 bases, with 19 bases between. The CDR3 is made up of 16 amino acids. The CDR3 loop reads CASSSTYSGRGTEAFF. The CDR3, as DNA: TGCGCCAGCAGCTCTACCTACAGCGGGCGCGGCACTGAAGCTTTCTTT.

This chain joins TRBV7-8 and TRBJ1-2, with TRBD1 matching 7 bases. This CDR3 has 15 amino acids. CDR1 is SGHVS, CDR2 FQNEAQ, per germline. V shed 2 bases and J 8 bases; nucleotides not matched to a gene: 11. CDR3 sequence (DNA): TGTGCCAGCAGCTTACGGACAGGACAGCCGCGGGGCTACACCTTC. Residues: CASSLRTGQPRGYTF.

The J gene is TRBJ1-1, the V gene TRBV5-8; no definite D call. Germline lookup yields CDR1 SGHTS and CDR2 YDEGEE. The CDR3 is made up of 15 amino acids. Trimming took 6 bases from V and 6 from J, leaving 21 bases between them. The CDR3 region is CASIPSWVRGAEAFF. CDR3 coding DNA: TGTGCCAGCATTCCAAGTTGGGTTCGGGGAGCTGAAGCTTTCTTT.

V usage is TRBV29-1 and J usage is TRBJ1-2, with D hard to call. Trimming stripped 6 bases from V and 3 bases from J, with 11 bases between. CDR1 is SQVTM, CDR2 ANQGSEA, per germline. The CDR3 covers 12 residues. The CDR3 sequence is CSVTAGHYGYTF. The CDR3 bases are TGCAGCGTCACCGCGGGCCACTATGGCTACACCTTC.

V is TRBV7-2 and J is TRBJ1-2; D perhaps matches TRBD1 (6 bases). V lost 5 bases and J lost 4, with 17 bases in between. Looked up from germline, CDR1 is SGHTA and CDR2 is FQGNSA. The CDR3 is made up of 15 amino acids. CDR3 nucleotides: TGTGCCAGCAGCCCCGGGGGGGGCTTCGGCTATGGCTACACCTTC. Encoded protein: CASSPGGGFGYGYTF.

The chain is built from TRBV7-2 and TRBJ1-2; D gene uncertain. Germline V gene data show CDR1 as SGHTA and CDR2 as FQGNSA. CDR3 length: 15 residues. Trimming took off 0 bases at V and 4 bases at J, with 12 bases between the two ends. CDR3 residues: CASSLATGLSYGYTF. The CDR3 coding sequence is TGTGCCAGCAGCTTAGCGACTGGCCTTTCCTATGGCTACACCTTC.

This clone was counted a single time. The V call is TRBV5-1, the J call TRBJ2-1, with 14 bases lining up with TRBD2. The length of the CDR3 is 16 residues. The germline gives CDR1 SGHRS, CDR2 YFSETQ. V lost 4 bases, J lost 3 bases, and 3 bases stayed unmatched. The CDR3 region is CASSTGTSGGYNEQFF. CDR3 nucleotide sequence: TGCGCCAGCAGCACGGGGACTAGCGGGGGCTACAATGAGCAGTTCTTC.

CDR3 region: CASSVLAGETQYF. The CDR3 nucleotides read TGTGCCAGCAGCGTTCTAGCAGGGGAGACCCAGTACTTC. J is TRBJ2-5 and V is TRBV5-6, with D perhaps being TRBD1 or TRBD2 (5 bases each). Trimming took off 4 bases at V and 5 bases at J, with 12 bases between the two ends. This CDR3 has 13 residues. Germline CDR1 reads SGHDT; CDR2 reads YYEEEE.

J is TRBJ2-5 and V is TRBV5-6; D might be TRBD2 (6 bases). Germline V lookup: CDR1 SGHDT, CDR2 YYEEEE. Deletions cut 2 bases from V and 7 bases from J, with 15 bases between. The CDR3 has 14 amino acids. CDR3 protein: CASSLRTTGGTQYF. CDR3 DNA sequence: TGTGCCAGCAGCTTACGAACCACCGGGGGGACCCAGTACTTC.

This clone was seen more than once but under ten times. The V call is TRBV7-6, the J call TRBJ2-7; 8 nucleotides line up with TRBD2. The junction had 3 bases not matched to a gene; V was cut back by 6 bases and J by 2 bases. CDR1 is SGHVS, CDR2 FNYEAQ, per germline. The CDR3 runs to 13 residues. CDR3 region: CASSSGKPYEQYF. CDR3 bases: TGTGCCAGCAGTAGCGGGAAACCCTACGAGCAGTACTTC.

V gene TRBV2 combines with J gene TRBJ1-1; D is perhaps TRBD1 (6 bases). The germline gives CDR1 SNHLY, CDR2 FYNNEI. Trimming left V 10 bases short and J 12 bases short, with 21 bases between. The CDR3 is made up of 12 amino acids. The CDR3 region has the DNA TGTGCCATCCCGACAGGCCGCCCGGAAACTTTCTTT. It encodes CAIPTGRPETFF.

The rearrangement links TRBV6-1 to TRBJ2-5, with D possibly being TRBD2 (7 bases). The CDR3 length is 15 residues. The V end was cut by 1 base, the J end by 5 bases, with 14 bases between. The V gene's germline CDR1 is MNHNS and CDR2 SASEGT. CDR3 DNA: TGTGCCAGCAGTGAAGAGGCCAGGGGAGGGGAGACCCAGTACTTC. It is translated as CASSEEARGGETQYF.

The CDR3, as DNA: TGTGCCAGTAGTATTATCGGGCTGGGGGGTGAGCAGTTCTTC. This translates into CASSIIGLGGEQFF. The chain has TRBV19 and TRBJ2-1; possibly TRBD2 for D (6 bases). V lost 3 bases and J lost 9, with 15 bases in between. This CDR3 has 14 amino acids. CDR1 LNHDA and CDR2 SQIVND come from the germline V gene (reference sequence).

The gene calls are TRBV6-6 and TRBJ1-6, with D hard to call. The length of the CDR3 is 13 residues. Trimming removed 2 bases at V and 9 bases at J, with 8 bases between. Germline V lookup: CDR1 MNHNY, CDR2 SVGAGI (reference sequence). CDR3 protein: CASSYGESSPLHF. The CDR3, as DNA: TGTGCCAGCAGTTACGGGGAAAGTTCACCCCTCCACTTT.

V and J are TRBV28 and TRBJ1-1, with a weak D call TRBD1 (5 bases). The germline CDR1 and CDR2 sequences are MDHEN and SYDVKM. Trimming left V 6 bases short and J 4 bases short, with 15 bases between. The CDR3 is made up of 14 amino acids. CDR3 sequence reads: CASSFDKGFTEAFF. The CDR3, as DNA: TGTGCCAGCAGCTTCGACAAGGGGTTCACTGAAGCTTTCTTT.

The CDR3 DNA follows: TGTGCCAGCAGCAAAGTGGGGACAGCACAAGAGACCCAGTACTTC. Translating gives CASSKVGTAQETQYF. The chain joins TRBV21-1 to TRBJ2-5; the table's D call TRBD1 went unverified against the DNA. TRBV21-1 is a pseudogene segment. The CDR3 spans 15 residues.

CDR3 nucleotides: TGTGCCAGCAGCCTACTAGTTCAGGAGCCGGAGACCCAGTACTTC. Protein sequence: CASSLLVQEPETQYF. The chain employs TRBV4-2 and TRBJ2-5; tentatively, D is TRBD2 (5 bases). Germline V lookup: CDR1 LGHNA, CDR2 YNFKEQ. V lost 4 bases and J 5 bases, leaving 17 bases between the germline ends. This CDR3 is 15 amino acids long.

In DNA, the CDR3 is TGTGCCAGCAGTCCACTCCCGGGGACTAGCGGGAGTGGAGAGCAGTACTTC. Protein product: CASSPLPGTSGSGEQYF. The rearrangement uses TRBV6-6 and TRBJ2-7, with 14 positions matching TRBD2. Germline CDR1 is MNHNY and CDR2 is SVGAGI (reference sequence). The V segment lost 5 bases and the J segment 7 bases; nucleotides outside the gene matches: 13. The CDR3 runs to 17 residues.

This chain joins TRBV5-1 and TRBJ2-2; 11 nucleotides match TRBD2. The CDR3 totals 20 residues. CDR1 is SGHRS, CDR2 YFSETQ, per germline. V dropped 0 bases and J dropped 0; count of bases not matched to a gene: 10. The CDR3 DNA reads TGCGCCAGCAGCTTGGGGATTACTAGCGGGGGTTCAACGAACACCGGGGAGCTGTTTTTT. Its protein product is CASSLGITSGGSTNTGELFF.

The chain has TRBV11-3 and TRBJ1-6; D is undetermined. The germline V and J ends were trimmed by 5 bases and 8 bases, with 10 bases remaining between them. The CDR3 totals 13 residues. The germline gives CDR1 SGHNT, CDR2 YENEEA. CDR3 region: CASSRERYSPLHF. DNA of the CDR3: TGTGCCAGCAGCAGGGAAAGATATTCACCCCTCCACTTT.

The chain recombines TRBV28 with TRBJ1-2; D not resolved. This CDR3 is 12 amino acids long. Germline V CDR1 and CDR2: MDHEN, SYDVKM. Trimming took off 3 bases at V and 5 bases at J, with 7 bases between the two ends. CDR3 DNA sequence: TGTGCCAGCAGTTTGTCTCTTTATGGCTACACCTTC. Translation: CASSLSLYGYTF.

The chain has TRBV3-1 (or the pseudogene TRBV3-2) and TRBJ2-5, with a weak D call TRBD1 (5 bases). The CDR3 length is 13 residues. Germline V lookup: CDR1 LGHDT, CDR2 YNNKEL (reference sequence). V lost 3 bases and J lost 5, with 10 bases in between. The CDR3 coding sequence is TGTGCCAGCAGCCACGCAGGGTGGGAGACCCAGTACTTC. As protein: CASSHAGWETQYF.

The CDR3 DNA follows: TGTGCCAGCAGCTCAGACGAATCCGGGACCTTCGGGTTATTGGGCTACACCTTC. Protein: CASSSDESGTFGLLGYTF. The rearrangement links TRBV7-2 to TRBJ1-2; tentatively, D is TRBD1 (5 bases). Trimming stripped 4 bases from V and 8 bases from J, with 29 bases between. Per the germline V gene, CDR1 is SGHTA and CDR2 is FQGNSA. The length of the CDR3 is 18 residues.

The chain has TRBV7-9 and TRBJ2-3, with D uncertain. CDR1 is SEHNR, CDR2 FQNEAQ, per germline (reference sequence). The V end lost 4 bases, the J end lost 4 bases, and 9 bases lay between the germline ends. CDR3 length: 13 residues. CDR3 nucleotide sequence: TGTGCCAGCAGCTCCTCGGCGGCAGATACGCAGTATTTT. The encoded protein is CASSSSAADTQYF.

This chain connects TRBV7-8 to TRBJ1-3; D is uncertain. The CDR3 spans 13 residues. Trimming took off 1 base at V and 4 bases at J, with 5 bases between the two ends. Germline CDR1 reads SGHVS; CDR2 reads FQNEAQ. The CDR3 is CASSLVIGNTIYF. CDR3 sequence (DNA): TGTGCCAGCAGCTTAGTAATCGGAAACACCATATATTTT.